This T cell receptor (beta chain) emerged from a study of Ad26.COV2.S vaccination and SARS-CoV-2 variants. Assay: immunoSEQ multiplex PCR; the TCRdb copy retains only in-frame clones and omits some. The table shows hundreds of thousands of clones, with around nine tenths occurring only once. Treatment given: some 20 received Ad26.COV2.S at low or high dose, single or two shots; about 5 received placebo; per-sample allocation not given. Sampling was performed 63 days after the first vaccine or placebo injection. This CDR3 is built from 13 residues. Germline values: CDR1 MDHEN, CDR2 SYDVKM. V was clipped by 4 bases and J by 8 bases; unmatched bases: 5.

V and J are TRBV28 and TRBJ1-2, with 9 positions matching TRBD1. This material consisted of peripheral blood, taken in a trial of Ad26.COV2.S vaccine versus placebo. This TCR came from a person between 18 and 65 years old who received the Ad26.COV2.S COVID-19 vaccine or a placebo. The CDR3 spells CASSSGTGQGYTF. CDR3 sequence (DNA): TGTGCCAGCAGTTCCGGGACAGGGCAGGGCTACACCTTC.